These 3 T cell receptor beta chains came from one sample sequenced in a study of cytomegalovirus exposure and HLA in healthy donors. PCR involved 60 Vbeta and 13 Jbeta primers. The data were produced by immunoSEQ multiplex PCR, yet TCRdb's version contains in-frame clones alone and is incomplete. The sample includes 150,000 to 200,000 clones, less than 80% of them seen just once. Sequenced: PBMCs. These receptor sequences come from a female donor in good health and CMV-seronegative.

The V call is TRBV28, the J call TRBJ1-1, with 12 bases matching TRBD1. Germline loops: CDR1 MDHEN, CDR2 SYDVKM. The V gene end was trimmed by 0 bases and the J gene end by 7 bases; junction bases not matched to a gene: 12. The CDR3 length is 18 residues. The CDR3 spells CASSLWGTGGFGEDEAFF. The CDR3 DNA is TGTGCCAGCAGTTTATGGGGGACAGGGGGCTTTGGAGAGGATGAAGCTTTCTTT.

The DNA for the CDR3 is TGTGCCAGTAGCCTACAGGCTCCGGGGGGTGGAGAGACCCAGTACTTC. It codes for CASSLQAPGGGETQYF. V is TRBV19 and J is TRBJ2-5; 7 bases align to TRBD2. The V gene end was trimmed by 6 bases and the J gene end by 4 bases; junction bases not matched to a gene: 14. Looked up from germline, CDR1 is LNHDA and CDR2 is SQIVND (reference sequence). The CDR3 covers 16 residues.

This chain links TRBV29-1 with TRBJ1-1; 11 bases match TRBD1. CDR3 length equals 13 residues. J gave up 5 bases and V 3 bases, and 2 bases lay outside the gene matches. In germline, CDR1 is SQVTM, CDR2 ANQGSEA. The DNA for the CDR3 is TGCAGCGTTGAGGGGGACAGGGGGACTGAAGCTTTCTTT. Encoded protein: CSVEGDRGTEAFF.